This TCR beta chain was recorded in a study of early T cells in non-severe SARS-CoV-2 infection. This clonotype was picked up many times. TCRdb re-called the 5' RACE reads with MiXCR, one entry per CDR3 protein. The repertoire holds more than 45,000 distinct CDR3 sequences, 12% seen once, with less than 4.5% in the top ten. The CDR3 covers 14 residues. Germline loops: CDR1 LNHDA, CDR2 SQIVND (reference sequence). J gave up 3 bases and V 6 bases, and 6 bases lay outside the gene matches. Specimen: whole blood. The TCR originated in an adult who was a healthcare worker with PCR-confirmed SARS-CoV-2 infection or an uninfected control (not recorded which). The chain carries TRBV19 and TRBJ2-7, with TRBD1 matching 9 bases. In DNA form, the CDR3 reads TGTGCCAGTAGCGCCGGGACAGGGAACTACGAGCAGTACTTC. This encodes CASSAGTGNYEQYF. Drawing the rest from reference TRBV19 and TRBJ2-7, the complete variable domain is DGGITQSPKYLFRKEGQNVTLSCEQNLNHDAMYWYRQDPGQGLRLIYYSQIVNDFQKGDIAEGYSVSREKKESFPLTVTSAQKNPTAFYLCASSAGTGNYEQYFGPGTRLTVT.